This T cell receptor (beta chain) came from a study of type 1 regulatory T cells (dated by TCRdb to about 2021). Regarding the research as a whole: An in vitro protocol by which a Tr1-enriched, alloantigen-specific CD4 T cell product named T-allo10 was generated was characterized in the study. Patients with hematological malignancies who were receiving allogeneic hematopoietic stem cell transplantation were the group in which T-allo10 was being clinically evaluated.

The full study reports these points: Compared with non-Tr1 cells, Tr1 cells had a narrower TCR repertoire, and the study took this difference to reflect clonal expansion driven by alloantigen.

V is cut back by 3 bases and J by 7 bases, with 5 bases in the junction unmatched. Looking up the germline V gene (reference sequence) yields CDR1 SGHKS and CDR2 YYEKEE. The CDR3, from cysteine to phenylalanine, totals 13 residues. The CDR3 DNA has 39 bases and is translated from base 1. Sequencing was carried out with an Illumina MiSeq. TCRdb reprocessing: public reads trimmed at Q25 with fastp, clones called with MiXCR, in-frame beta chains kept. Entries are consolidated by CDR3 protein sequence, retaining the most common genes and DNA. The sample includes fewer than 80,000 distinct CDR3 sequences, with around 20% observed a single time. The ten largest make up 8% to 9% of the sample. The table lists this clonotype with a few counts. Its antigen remains undetermined. No base qualities exist here, and no much larger clone lies one base off it.

Recombination connected TRBV5-5 to TRBJ1-2, and 8 bases in between align with TRBD1. The material sequenced was cultured type 1 regulatory T (Tr1) cells, either the whole culture or a sorted fraction (not recorded which). Per the publication, the cell subset or site label means: type 1 regulatory T cells sorted from the T-allo10 product. This TCR was recovered from a human donor in good health. This receptor carries the CDR3 CASSSDRDLGYTF. The sequence in DNA is TGTGCCAGCAGCTCGGACAGGGATCTTGGCTACACCTTC.